These T cell receptor beta chains were read from a single sample in a study of T-cell memory formation after mild COVID-19. TCRdb fed the 5' RACE reads into MiXCR, producing one record per CDR3 protein. The table lists some 14,000 distinct CDR3 sequences, 15% to 20% of them singletons, with roughly 55% in the top ten. The sequencing sample was made of PBMCs or a T cell subset sorted from them (not recorded which). Receptors originate from a young man who had mild COVID-19 (a few samples of this study predate the infection). Cell type and time point are not known. The conserved cysteine and the conserved F or W are not part of the CDR3 here. D genes are given only for firm matches.

CDR3	V	J	D
AISGYRGEDYGYT	TRBV10-3	TRBJ1-2	TRBD1
ASSPRIYEQY	TRBV6-2/TRBV6-3	TRBJ2-7	-
SADGGLWDRDGYT	TRBV29-1	TRBJ1-2	TRBD1
ASSYSTGGNEQF	TRBV6-2/TRBV6-3	TRBJ2-1	TRBD1
ASSYRASGGQETQY	TRBV6-5	TRBJ2-5	TRBD2
ASSSRTARGTDTQY	TRBV7-4	TRBJ2-3	-
ASSPYMTRENTEAF	TRBV18	TRBJ1-1	-
ASSTWTGDGYT	TRBV12-3/TRBV12-4	TRBJ1-2	TRBD1
ASRTRMTGEETQY	TRBV5-1	TRBJ2-5	TRBD1
ASSPERTVNLRYGYT	TRBV4-3	TRBJ1-2	-
ASSPDRVVTGANVLT	TRBV9	TRBJ2-6	TRBD1
ASSGGKTSWVETQY	TRBV7-9	TRBJ2-5	TRBD2
ASSLDIGGGELF	TRBV5-5	TRBJ2-2	-
SASETSGGHNEQF	TRBV20-1	TRBJ2-1	TRBD2
AISGGDRGRPQETQY	TRBV10-3	TRBJ2-5	TRBD1
ASSQGGYSTDTQY	TRBV4-1	TRBJ2-3	-
ASSKTSGGVSDTQY	TRBV7-9	TRBJ2-3	TRBD2
ASGLVQSSTDTQY	TRBV12-5	TRBJ2-3	-
ASSQDAEGSPTYEQY	TRBV4-1	TRBJ2-7	-
ASSLEVPGTGGAYGYT	TRBV11-2	TRBJ1-2	TRBD1
ASGSYLQDYEQY	TRBV12-5	TRBJ2-7	-
ASSPHVCEAF	TRBV12-3/TRBV12-4	TRBJ1-1	-
ASSLSGYNEQF	TRBV5-4	TRBJ2-1	-
ASSFRPGVAGGLSSYEQY	TRBV7-2	TRBJ2-7	TRBD2
ASSPTGVPAF	TRBV27	TRBJ1-1	TRBD1
ASSHGTNYGYT	TRBV9	TRBJ1-2	-
ASSFRGGDSPLH	TRBV7-3	TRBJ1-6	-
ASRGANNEQF	TRBV11-3	TRBJ2-1	-
ASSPNSGSSSYNEQF	TRBV4-3	TRBJ2-1	-
ASGTPGAGNTGELF	TRBV7-2	TRBJ2-2	-
ASSQTGTSSGQY	TRBV12-3/TRBV12-4	TRBJ2-7	TRBD2
ASSFATGGISGNTIY	TRBV7-3	TRBJ1-3	TRBD1
ASSGPDSNQPQH	TRBV4-1	TRBJ1-5	-
SARDGGLWETQY	TRBV20-1	TRBJ2-5	-
ASSYPGVNTGELF	TRBV6-2/TRBV6-3	TRBJ2-2	-
ASSQPLAPGRRDTQY	TRBV2	TRBJ2-3	-
ASSLGPTNTGELF	TRBV7-9	TRBJ2-2	-
ASSFPGTKFTDTQY	TRBV7-9	TRBJ2-3	TRBD2
ASSPIRGARTDTQY	TRBV11-2	TRBJ2-3	-
AWSVSAPWTSVGVDQY	TRBV30	TRBJ2-5	TRBD2
ASSSMDRSSYEQY	TRBV7-8	TRBJ2-7	TRBD1
SARDRFTYEQY	TRBV20-1	TRBJ2-7	TRBD1
ASSIWAGGSSYNEQF	TRBV6-5	TRBJ2-1	TRBD1
ASTPRTGGGQETQY	TRBV5-1	TRBJ2-5	TRBD1
ASSYPFGVGLETQY	TRBV6-6	TRBJ2-5	-
ASSLARGPAF	TRBV7-9	TRBJ1-1	-
ASSLWGQIYTGELF	TRBV4-1	TRBJ2-2	-
ASSLGSVGPQH	TRBV5-6	TRBJ1-5	-
ASSYLDPYGTDTQY	TRBV5-1	TRBJ2-3	-
ASSLAGGGDTQY	TRBV5-1	TRBJ2-3	-
SVVGGLRETQY	TRBV29-1	TRBJ2-5	-